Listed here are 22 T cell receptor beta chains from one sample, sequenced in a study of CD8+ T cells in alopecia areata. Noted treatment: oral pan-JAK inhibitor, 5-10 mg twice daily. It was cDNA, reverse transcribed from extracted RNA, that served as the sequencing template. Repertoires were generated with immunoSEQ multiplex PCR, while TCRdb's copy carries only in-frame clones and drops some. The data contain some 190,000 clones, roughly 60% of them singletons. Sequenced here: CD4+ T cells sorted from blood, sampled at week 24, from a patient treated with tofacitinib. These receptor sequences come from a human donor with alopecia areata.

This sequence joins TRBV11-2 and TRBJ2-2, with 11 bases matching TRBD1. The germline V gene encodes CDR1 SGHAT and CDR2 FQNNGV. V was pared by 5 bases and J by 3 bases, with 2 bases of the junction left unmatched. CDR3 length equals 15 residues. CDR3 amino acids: CASSPGQGDTGELFF. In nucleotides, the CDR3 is TGTGCCAGCAGCCCGGGACAGGGGGACACCGGGGAGCTGTTTTTT.

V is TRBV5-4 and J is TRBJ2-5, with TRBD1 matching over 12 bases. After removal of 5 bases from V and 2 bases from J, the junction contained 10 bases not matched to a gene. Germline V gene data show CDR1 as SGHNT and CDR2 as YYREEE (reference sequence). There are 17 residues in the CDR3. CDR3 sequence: CASSRPGQGASQETQYF. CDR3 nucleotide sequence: TGTGCCAGCAGTCGGCCGGGACAGGGGGCAAGTCAAGAGACCCAGTACTTC.

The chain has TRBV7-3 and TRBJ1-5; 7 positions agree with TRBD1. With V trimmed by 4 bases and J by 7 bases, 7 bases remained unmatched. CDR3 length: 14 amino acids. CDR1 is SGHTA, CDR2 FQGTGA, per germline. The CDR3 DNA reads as TGTGCCAGCAGCTACGACAGGGCGAAACAGCCCCAGCATTTT. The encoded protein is CASSYDRAKQPQHF.

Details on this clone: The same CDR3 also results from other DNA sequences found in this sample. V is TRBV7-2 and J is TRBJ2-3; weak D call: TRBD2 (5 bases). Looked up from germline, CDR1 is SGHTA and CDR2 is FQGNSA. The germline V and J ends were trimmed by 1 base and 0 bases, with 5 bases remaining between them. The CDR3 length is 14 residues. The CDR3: CASSLGTSTDTQYF. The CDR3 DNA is TGTGCCAGCAGCTTAGGGACTAGCACAGATACGCAGTATTTT.

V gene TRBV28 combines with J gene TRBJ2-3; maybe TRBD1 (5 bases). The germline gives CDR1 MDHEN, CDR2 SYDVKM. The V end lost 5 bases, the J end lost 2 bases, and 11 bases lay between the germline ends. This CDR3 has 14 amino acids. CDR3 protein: CASSLPRATDTQYF. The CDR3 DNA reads TGTGCCAGCAGTCTCCCCAGGGCCACAGATACGCAGTATTTT.

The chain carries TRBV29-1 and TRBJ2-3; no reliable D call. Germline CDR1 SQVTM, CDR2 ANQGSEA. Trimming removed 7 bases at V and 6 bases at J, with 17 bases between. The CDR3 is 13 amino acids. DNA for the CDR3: TGCAGCGCCGAACGACACGCTCGGGATACGCAGTATTTT. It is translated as CSAERHARDTQYF.

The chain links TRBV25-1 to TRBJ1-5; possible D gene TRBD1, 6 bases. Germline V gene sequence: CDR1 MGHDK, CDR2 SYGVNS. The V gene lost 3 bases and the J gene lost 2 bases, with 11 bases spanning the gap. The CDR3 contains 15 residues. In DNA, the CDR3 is TGTGCCAGCAGTGACTCTTCAGGGGGCAATCAGCCCCAGCATTTT. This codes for CASSDSSGGNQPQHF.

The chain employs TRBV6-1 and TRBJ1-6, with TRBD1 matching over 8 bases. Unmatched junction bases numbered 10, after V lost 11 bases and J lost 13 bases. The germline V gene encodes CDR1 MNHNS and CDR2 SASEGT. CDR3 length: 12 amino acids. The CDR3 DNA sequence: TGTGCCGGACATTCGTCAGGGGGCCCCCTCCACTTT. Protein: CAGHSSGGPLHF.

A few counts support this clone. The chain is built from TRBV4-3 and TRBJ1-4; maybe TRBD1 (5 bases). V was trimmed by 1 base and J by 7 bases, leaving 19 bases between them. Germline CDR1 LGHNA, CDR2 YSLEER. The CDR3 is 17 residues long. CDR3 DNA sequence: TGCGCCAGCAGCCAAGTAGCCAGGGAGGGCCTTGGTGAAAAACTGTTTTTT. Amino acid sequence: CASSQVAREGLGEKLFF.

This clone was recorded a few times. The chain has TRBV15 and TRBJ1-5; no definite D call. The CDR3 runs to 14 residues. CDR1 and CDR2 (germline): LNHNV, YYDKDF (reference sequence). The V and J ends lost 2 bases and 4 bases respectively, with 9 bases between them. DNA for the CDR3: TGTGCCACCAGCAGACAAGGGCAAAATCAGCCCCAGCATTTT. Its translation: CATSRQGQNQPQHF.

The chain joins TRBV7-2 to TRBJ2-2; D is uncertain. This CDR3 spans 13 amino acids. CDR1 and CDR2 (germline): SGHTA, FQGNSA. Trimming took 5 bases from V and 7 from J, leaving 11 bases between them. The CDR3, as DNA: TGTGCCAGCAGCCCAAGATGGAGCGGGGAGCTGTTTTTT. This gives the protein CASSPRWSGELFF.

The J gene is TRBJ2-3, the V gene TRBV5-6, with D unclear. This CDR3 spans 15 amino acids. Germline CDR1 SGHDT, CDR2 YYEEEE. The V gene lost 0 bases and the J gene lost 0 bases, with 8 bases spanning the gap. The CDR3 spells CASSLDILSTDTQYF. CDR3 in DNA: TGTGCCAGCAGCTTGGACATCCTTAGCACAGATACGCAGTATTTT.

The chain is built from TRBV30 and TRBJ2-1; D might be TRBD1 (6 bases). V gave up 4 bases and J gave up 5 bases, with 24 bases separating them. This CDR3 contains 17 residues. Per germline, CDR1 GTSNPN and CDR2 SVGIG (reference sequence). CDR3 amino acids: CAWTVLPRGSPNNEQFF. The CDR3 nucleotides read TGTGCCTGGACCGTCCTACCAAGGGGGTCGCCCAACAATGAGCAGTTCTTC.

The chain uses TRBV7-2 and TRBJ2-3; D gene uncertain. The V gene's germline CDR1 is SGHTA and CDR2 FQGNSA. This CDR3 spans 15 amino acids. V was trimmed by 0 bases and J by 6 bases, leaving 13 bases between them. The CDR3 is CASSLAPSHLDTQYF. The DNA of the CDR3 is TGTGCCAGCAGCTTAGCACCATCCCACCTGGATACGCAGTATTTT.

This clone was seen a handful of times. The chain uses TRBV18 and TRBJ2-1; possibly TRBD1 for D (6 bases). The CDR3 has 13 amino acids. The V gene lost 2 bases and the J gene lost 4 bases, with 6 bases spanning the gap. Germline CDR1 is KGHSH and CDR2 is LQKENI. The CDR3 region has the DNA TGTGCCAGCTCACCAAGGGGGTACAATGAGCAGTTCTTC. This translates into CASSPRGYNEQFF. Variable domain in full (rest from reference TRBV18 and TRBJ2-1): NAGVMQNPRHLVRRRGQEARLRCSPMKGHSHVYWYRQLPEEGLKFMVYLQKENIIDESGMPKERFSAEFPKEGPSILRIQQVVRGDSAAYFCASSPRGYNEQFFGPGTRLTVL.

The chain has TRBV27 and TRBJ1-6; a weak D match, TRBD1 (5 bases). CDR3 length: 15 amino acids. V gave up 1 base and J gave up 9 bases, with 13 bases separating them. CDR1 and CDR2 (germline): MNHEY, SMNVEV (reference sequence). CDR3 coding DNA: TGTGCCAGCAGTTTATTCGAGTTAGGGACTTCACCCCTCCACTTT. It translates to CASSLFELGTSPLHF.

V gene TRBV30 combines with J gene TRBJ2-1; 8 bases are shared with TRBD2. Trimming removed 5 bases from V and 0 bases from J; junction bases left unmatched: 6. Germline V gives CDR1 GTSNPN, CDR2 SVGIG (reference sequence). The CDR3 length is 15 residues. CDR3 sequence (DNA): TGTGCCTGGGGTTTAGCGGGGAGCTCCTACAATGAGCAGTTCTTC. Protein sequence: CAWGLAGSSYNEQFF. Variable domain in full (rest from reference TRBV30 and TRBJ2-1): SQTIHQWPATLVQPVGSPLSLECTVEGTSNPNLYWYRQAAGRGLQLLFYSVGIGQISSEVPQNLSASRPQDRQFILSSKKLLLSDSGFYLCAWGLAGSSYNEQFFGPGTRLTVL.

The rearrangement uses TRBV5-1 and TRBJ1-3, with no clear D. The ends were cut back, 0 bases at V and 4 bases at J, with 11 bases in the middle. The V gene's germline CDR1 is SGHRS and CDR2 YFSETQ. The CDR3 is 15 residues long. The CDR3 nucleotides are TGCGCCAGCAGCTTGGGGTTCGGCAAAGGAAACACCATATATTTT. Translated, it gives CASSLGFGKGNTIYF. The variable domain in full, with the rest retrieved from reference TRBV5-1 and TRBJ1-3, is KAGVTQTPRYLIKTRGQQVTLSCSPISGHRSVSWYQQTPGQGLQFLFEYFSETQRNKGNFPGRFSGRQFSNSRSEMNVSTLELGDSALYLCASSLGFGKGNTIYFGEGSWLTVV.

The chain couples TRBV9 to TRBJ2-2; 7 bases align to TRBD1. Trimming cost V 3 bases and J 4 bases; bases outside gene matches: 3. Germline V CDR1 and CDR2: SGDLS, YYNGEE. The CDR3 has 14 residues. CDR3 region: CASSGTGVTGELFF. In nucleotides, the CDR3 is TGTGCCAGCAGCGGTACAGGGGTCACCGGGGAGCTGTTTTTT.

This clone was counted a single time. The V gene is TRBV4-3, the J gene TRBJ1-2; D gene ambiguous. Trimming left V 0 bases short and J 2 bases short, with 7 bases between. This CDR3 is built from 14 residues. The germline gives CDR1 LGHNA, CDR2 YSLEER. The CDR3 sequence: CASSQDWSNYGYTF. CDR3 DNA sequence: TGCGCCAGCAGCCAAGATTGGAGCAACTATGGCTACACCTTC.

The CDR3 sequence: CASSPGVHEQYF. DNA of the CDR3: TGTGCCAGCTCCCCCGGGGTTCACGAGCAGTACTTC. The chain has TRBV27 and TRBJ2-7; TRBD2 might be the D (5 bases). Trimming removed 8 bases from V and 5 bases from J, with 13 bases in between. Germline assignment: CDR1 MNHEY and CDR2 SMNVEV (reference sequence). The CDR3 has 12 residues.

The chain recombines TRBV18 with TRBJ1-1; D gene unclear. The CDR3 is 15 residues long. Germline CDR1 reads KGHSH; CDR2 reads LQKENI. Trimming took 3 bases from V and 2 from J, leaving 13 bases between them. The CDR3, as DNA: TGTGCCAGCTCACCCAGTCCCGGGAGCAACACTGAAGCTTTCTTT. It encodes CASSPSPGSNTEAFF.